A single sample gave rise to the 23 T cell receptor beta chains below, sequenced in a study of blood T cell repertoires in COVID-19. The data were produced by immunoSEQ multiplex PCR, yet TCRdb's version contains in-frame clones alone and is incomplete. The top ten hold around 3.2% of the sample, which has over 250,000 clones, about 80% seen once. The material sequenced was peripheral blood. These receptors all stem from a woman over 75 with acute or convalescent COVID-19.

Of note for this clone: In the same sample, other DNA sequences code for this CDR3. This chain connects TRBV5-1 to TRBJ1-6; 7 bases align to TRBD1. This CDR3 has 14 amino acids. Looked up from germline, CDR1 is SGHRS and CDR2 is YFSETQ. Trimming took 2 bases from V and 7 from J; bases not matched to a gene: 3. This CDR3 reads CASSLGTANSPLHF. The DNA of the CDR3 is TGCGCCAGCAGCTTAGGGACAGCAAATTCACCCCTCCACTTT. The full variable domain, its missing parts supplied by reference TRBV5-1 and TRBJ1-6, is KAGVTQTPRYLIKTRGQQVTLSCSPISGHRSVSWYQQTPGQGLQFLFEYFSETQRNKGNFPGRFSGRQFSNSRSEMNVSTLELGDSALYLCASSLGTANSPLHFGNGTRLTVT.

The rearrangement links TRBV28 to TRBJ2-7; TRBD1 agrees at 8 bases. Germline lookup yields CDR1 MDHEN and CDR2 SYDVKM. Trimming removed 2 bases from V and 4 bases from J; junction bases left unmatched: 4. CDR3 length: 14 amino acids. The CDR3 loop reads CASSLVDRGYEQYF. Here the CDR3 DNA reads TGTGCCAGCAGTTTAGTAGACAGGGGATACGAGCAGTACTTC.

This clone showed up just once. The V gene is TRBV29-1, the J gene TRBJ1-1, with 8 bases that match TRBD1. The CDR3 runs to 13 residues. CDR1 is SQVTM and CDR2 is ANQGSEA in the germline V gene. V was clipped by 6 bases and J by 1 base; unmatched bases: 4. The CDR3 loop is CSVEQGGNTEAFF. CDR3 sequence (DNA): TGCAGCGTGGAACAGGGGGGGAACACTGAAGCTTTCTTT.

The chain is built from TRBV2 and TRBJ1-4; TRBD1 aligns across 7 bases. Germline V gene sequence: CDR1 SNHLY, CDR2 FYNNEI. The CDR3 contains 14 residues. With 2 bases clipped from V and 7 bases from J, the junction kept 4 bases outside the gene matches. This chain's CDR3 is CASSETGVGEKLFF. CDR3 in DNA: TGTGCCAGCAGTGAAACAGGGGTCGGTGAAAAACTGTTTTTT.

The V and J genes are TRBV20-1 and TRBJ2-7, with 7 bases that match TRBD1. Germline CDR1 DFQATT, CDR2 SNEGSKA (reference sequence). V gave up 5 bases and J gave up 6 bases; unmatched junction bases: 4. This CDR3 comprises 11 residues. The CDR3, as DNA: TGCAGTGCTTTTGGACAGGCCGAGCAGTACTTC. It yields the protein CSAFGQAEQYF.

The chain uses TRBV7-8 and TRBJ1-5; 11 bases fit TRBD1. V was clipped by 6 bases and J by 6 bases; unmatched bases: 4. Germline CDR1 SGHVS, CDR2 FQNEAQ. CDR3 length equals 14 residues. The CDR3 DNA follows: TGTGCCAGCAGTTTTGGACAGGGGGCTCAGCCCCAGCATTTT. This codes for CASSFGQGAQPQHF.

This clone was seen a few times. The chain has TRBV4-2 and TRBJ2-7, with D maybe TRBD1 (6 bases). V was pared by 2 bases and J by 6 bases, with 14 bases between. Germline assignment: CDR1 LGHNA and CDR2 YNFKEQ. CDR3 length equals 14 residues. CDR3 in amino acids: CASSQNDRSPEQYF. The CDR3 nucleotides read TGTGCCAGCAGCCAAAACGACAGGTCTCCCGAGCAGTACTTC.

The CDR3, as DNA: TGCGCCAGCAGCCAAGACCCAAGGGGAGCGGGAGGGATCCAAGAGACCCAGTACTTC. It codes for CASSQDPRGAGGIQETQYF. J is TRBJ2-5 and V is TRBV4-1; TRBD2 aligns across 10 bases. The CDR3 has 19 amino acids. Germline CDR1 reads MGHRA; CDR2 reads YSYEKL. The junction had 11 bases not matched to a gene; V was cut back by 0 bases and J by 1 base.

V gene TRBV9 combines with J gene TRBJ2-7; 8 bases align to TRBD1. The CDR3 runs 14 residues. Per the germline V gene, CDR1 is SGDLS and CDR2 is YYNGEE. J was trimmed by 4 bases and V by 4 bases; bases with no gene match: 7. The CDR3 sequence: CASSTGQGGYEQYF. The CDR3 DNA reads TGTGCCAGCAGCACAGGACAGGGAGGATACGAGCAGTACTTC.

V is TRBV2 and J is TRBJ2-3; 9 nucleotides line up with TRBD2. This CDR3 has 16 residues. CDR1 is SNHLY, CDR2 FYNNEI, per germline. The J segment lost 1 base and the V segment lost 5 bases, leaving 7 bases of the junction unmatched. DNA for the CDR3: TGTGCCAGCAGTTCGCGAGCGGGAGGTGGCACAGATACGCAGTATTTT. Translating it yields CASSSRAGGGTDTQYF. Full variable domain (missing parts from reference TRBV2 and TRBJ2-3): EPEVTQTPSHQVTQMGQEVILRCVPISNHLYFYWYRQILGQKVEFLVSFYNNEISEKSEIFDDQFSVERPDGSNFTLKIRSTKLEDSAMYFCASSSRAGGGTDTQYFGPGTRLTVL.

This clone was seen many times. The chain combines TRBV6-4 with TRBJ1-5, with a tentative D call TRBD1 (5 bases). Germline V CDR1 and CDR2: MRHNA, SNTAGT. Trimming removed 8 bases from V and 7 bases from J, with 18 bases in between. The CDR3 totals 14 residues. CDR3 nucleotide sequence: TGTGCCAGCTCGTGGGAGGGGATGAGGCAGCCCCAGCATTTT. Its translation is CASSWEGMRQPQHF.

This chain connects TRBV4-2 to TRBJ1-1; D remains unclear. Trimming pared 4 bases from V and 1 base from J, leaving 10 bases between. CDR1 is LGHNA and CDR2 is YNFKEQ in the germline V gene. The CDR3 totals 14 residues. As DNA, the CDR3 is TGTGCCAGCAGCCTGGAGACGGGGAACACTGAAGCTTTCTTT. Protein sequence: CASSLETGNTEAFF.

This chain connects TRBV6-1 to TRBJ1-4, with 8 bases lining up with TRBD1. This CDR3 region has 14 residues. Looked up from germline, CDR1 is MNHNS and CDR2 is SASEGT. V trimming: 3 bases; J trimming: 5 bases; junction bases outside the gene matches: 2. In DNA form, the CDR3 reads TGTGCCAGCAGTGACCGACAGGGGAATGAAAAACTGTTTTTT. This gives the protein CASSDRQGNEKLFF.

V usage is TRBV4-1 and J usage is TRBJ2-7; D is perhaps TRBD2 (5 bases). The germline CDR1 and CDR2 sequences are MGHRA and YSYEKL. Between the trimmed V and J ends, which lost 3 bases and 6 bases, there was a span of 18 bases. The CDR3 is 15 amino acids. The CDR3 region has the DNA TGCGCCAGCAGCCATAAGGGAGATGGATTGGGCGAGCAGTACTTC. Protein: CASSHKGDGLGEQYF.

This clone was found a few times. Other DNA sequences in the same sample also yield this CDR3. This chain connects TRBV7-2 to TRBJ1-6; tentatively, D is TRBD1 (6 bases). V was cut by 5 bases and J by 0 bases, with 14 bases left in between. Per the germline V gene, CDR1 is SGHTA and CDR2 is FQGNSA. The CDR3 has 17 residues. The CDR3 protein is CASSPHGQSSYNSPLHF. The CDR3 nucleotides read TGTGCCAGCAGCCCCCATGGACAGAGCTCCTATAATTCACCCCTCCACTTT.

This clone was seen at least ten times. The CDR3 DNA follows: TGTGCCAGCAGTCCCCGGGGGGGGAGCACCGGGGAGCTGTTTTTT. It yields the protein CASSPRGGSTGELFF. V usage is TRBV6-2 or TRBV6-3 and J usage is TRBJ2-2; 8 bases fit TRBD2. The CDR3 has 15 amino acids. The germline gives CDR1 MNHEY, CDR2 SVGEGT. The ends lost 5 bases at V and 4 bases at J; junction bases unmatched: 6.

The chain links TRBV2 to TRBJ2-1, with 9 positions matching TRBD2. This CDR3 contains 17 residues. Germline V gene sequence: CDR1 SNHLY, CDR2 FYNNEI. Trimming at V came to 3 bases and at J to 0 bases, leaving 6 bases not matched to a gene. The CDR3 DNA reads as TGTGCCAGCAGTGACATACTAGCGGGCCTCTCCTACAATGAGCAGTTCTTC. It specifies CASSDILAGLSYNEQFF.

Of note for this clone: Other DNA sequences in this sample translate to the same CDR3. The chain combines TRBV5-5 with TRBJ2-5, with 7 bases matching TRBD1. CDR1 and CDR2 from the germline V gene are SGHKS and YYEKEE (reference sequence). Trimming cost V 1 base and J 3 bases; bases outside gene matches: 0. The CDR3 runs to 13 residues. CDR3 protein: CASSLTGEETQYF. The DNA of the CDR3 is TGTGCCAGCAGCTTGACAGGGGAAGAGACCCAGTACTTC.

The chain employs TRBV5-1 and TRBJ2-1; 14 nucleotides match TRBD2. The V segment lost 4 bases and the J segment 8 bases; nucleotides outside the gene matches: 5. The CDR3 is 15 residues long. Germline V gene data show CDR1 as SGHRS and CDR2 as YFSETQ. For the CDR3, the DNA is TGCGCCAGCAGCCAAGGGACTAGCGGGAGCCATGAGCAGTTCTTC. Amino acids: CASSQGTSGSHEQFF.

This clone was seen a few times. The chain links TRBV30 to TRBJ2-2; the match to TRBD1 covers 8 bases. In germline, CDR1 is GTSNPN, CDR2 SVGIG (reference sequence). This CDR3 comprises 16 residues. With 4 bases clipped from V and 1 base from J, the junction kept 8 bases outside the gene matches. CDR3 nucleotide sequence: TGTGCCTGGATCCAGGGGGCGAGAATGAACACCGGGGAGCTGTTTTTT. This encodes CAWIQGARMNTGELFF.

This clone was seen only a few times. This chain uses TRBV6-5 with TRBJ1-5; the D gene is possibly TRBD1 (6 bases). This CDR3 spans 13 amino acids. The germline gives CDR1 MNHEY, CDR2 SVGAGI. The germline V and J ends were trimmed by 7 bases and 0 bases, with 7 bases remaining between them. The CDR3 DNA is TGTGCCAGCACAGGGGCTAGCAATCAGCCCCAGCATTTT. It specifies CASTGASNQPQHF.

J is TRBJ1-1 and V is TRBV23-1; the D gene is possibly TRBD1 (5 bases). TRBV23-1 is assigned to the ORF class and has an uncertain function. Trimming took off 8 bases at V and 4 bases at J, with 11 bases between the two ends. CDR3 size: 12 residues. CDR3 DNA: TGCGCCAGCTCCCAGGGTAGCACTGAAGCTTTCTTT. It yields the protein CASSQGSTEAFF.

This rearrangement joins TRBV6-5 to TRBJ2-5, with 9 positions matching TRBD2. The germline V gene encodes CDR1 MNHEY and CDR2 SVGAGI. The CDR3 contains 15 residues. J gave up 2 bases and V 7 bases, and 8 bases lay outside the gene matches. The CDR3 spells CASTSGGRRQETQYF. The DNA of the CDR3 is TGTGCCAGCACGAGCGGGGGGCGTCGGCAAGAGACCCAGTACTTC.